The present T cell receptor (beta chain) was sequenced within a study of glioma-infiltrating T cells. With respect to this clonotype: Its antigen is unknown.

Study observations and caveats: Tissue-blood divergence was below expectation in non-neoplastic patients, above in gliomas.

Amplification of TCR alpha and beta CDR3 regions from RNA used iRepertoire nested multiplex PCR. For one-step reverse transcription and amplification, about 85-400 ng of tissue mRNA or PBMC total RNA was used. TCRdb reprocessed the multiplex PCR reads via MiXCR and lists one record per CDR3 protein. The profile covers approximately 20,000 distinct CDR3 sequences, with around 23% appearing a single time and over 10% taken by the ten largest. This receptor was identified in a human donor with low-grade glioma or glioblastoma, undergoing nonglioma brain surgery, or in good health (not recorded which). Sequencing input: glioma tissue, nonneoplastic brain tissue, or PBMCs (not recorded which).

This chain's CDR3 is CASSYSRAAKETQYF. DNA of the CDR3: TGTGCCAGCAGTTACTCGAGAGCAGCCAAGGAGACCCAGTACTTC. The V call is TRBV6-6, the J call TRBJ2-5; no definite D call. The germline V gene encodes CDR1 MNHNY and CDR2 SVGAGI (reference sequence). Trimming cost V 0 bases and J 5 bases, with 13 bases left between them. This CDR3 is 15 amino acids long.